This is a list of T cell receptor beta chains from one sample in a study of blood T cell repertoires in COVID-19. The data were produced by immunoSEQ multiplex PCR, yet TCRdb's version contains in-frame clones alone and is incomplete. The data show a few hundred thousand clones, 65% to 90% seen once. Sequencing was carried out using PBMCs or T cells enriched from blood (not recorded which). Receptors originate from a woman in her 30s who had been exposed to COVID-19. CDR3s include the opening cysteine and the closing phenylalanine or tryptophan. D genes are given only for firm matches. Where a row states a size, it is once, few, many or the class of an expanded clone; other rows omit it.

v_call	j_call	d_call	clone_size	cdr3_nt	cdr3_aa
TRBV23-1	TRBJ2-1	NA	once	TGCGCCGGACCAGAGGGTTCCTACAATGAGCAGTTCTTC	CAGPEGSYNEQFF
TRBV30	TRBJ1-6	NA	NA	TGTGCCTGGAGTGTACCGGGTGTCCCCACGTTCGATAATTCACCCCTCCACTTT	CAWSVPGVPTFDNSPLHF
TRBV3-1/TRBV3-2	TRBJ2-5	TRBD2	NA	TGTGCCAGCAGCCAACGGTGGGGCAGCGGGGGCCCCATCGAGACCCAGTACTTC	CASSQRWGSGGPIETQYF
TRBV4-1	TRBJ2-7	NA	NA	TGCGCCAGCAGCCAAGACAGGGGCCCCTACGAGCAGTACTTC	CASSQDRGPYEQYF
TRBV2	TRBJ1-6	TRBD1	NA	TGTGCCAGCAGACCTCAGACAGGGCGTTCACCCCTCCACTTT	CASRPQTGRSPLHF
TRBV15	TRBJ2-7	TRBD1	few	TGTGCCACCAGCAGAGGGGGACAGGGAACCGAGCAGTACTTC	CATSRGGQGTEQYF
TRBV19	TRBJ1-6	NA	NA	TGTGCCAGTAGTATTGGGCAGGGGTCTTCACCCCTCCACTTT	CASSIGQGSSPLHF
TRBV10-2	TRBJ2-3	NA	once	TGCGCCAGCAGGGACTTAACCACAGATACGCAGTATTTT	CASRDLTTDTQYF
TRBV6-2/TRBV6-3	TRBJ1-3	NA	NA	TGTGCCAGCATCCCCGCCGGCTCTGGAAACACCATATATTTT	CASIPAGSGNTIYF
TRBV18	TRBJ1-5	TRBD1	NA	TGTGCCAGCTCACCACAGGGACAGCTGCCCAATCAGCCCCAGCATTTT	CASSPQGQLPNQPQHF
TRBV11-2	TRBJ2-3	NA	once	TGTGCCAGCAGCACACCGCTAGCGCCGCACGTAGATACGCAGTATTTT	CASSTPLAPHVDTQYF
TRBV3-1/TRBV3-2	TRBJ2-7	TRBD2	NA	TGTGCCAGCAGCCTCGGGACTAGCGAGGGCCTGGGGCCCTACGAGCAGTACTTC	CASSLGTSEGLGPYEQYF
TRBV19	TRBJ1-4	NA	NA	TGTGCCAGTAGTATAGAGACGGGTGAAAAACTGTTTTTT	CASSIETGEKLFF
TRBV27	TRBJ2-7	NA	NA	TGTGCCAGCAGTTTAAAATGGCAAGCCTACGAGCAGTACTTC	CASSLKWQAYEQYF
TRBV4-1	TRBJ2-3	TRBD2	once	TGCGCCAGCAGCCCTAGCGGGGACTACACAGATACGCAGTATTTT	CASSPSGDYTDTQYF
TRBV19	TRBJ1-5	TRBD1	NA	TGTGCCAGTAGTACCGACAGGGGGGGCGGGGGTAGCAATCAGCCCCAGCATTTT	CASSTDRGGGGSNQPQHF
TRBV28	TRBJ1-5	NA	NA	TGTGCCAGCAGTTTTGGACATTTTAGCAATCAGCCCCAGCATTTT	CASSFGHFSNQPQHF
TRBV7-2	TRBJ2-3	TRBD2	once	TGTGCCAGCAGCTTAGAGGGCACTAGCGGGGGGGCAGAAGATACGCAGTATTTT	CASSLEGTSGGAEDTQYF
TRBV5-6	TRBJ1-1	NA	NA	TGTGCCAGCACCATCCAGTCCTCGAACACTGAAGCTTTCTTT	CASTIQSSNTEAFF
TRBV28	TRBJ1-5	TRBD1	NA	TGTGCCAGCACCACAGGGGGCGCGGGGAGCAATCAGCCCCAGCATTTT	CASTTGGAGSNQPQHF
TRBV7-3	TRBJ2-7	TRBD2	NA	TGTGCCAGCAGTCTCCCTATTCCGGGGGGGCCCCCCTACGAGCAGTACTTC	CASSLPIPGGPPYEQYF
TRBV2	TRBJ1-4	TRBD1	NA	TGTGCCGGTAGTGGACAGGGGGCAACTAATGAAAAACTGTTTTTT	CAGSGQGATNEKLFF
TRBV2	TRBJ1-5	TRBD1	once	TGTGCCAGCAGCGCCGACAGGGTAAACCAGCCCCAGCATTTT	CASSADRVNQPQHF
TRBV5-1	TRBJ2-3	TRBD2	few	TGCGCCAGCAGCCCACGTAATAGCGGGGGCACAGATACGCAGTATTTT	CASSPRNSGGTDTQYF
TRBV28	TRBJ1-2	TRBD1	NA	TGTGCCAGCAGCCCAGGGGGCGCGTCGAACTATGGCTACACCTTC	CASSPGGASNYGYTF
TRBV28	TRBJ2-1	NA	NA	TGTGCCAGCAGGTTACCGTTTCGCAGGGAAGGCAATGAGCAGTTCTTC	CASRLPFRREGNEQFF
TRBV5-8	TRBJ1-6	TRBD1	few	TGTGCCAGCAGCTTGGTGGGACAGGGGGCTTCACCCCTCCACTTT	CASSLVGQGASPLHF
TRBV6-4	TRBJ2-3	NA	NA	TGTGCCAGCAGTGACTCTCCCAGACTTGGCACAGATACGCAGTATTTT	CASSDSPRLGTDTQYF
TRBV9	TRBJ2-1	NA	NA	TGTGCCAGCAGCGTAGGTGGGCGCGAGTCCTACAATGAGCAGTTCTTC	CASSVGGRESYNEQFF
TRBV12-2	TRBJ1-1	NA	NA	TGTGCAAGTCGCTTAGTTGGAAGGGGAGGGATGAACACTGAAGCTTTCTTT	CASRLVGRGGMNTEAFF
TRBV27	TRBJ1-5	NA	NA	TGTGCCAGCAGTTTACAGGGACAATTTAGCAATCAGCCCCAGCATTTT	CASSLQGQFSNQPQHF
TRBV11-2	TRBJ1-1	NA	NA	TGTGCCAGCAGCCCACAGGGACGGCTGAACACTGAAGCTTTCTTT	CASSPQGRLNTEAFF
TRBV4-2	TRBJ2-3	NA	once	TGTGCCAGCAGCCAACTGTCTACGACCACCAGGTACACAGATACGCAGTATTTT	CASSQLSTTTRYTDTQYF
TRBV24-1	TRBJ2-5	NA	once	TGTGCCACCAGTGATTATCCAGGGCCCGACACCCGTAAAGAGACCCAGTACTTC	CATSDYPGPDTRKETQYF
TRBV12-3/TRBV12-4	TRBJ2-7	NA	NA	TGTGCCAGCAGTCCTCAGGGGTACGAGCAGTACTTC	CASSPQGYEQYF
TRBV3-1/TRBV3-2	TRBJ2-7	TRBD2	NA	TGTGCCAGCAGCCTCCCTAGCGGGGGGCGACACGAGCAGTACTTC	CASSLPSGGRHEQYF
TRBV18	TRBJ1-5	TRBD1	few	TGTGCCAGCTCACCGACAGGGAACAATCAGCCCCAGCATTTT	CASSPTGNNQPQHF
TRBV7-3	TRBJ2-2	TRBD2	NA	TGTGCCAGCAGTTCTAATAGCGGGGGAAACACCGGGGAGCTGTTTTTT	CASSSNSGGNTGELFF
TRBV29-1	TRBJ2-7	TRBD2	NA	TGCAGCGTTGAAGATGGGACTAGCGGGGGGTACGAGCAGTACTTC	CSVEDGTSGGYEQYF
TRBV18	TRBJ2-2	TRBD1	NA	TGTGCCAGCTCACCAACGTCGCGGACAGGGAAAAAGAACACCGGGGAGCTGTTTTTT	CASSPTSRTGKKNTGELFF